This TCR beta chain was sequenced for a study of CD8 T cells in Susac syndrome. CD8+ and CD4+ T cells from blood underwent TCR beta sequencing, which was carried out in a high-throughput format. Random hexamers were used to reverse transcribe roughly 0.45 to 1 ug of RNA. A single record per CDR3 protein comes from TCRdb applying MiXCR to the immunoSEQ multiplex PCR reads. The sample has approximately 100,000 distinct CDR3 sequences; about 90% are singletons. Germline-derived CDR1 and CDR2 are SGHVS and FQNEAQ. Trimming pared 5 bases from V and 6 bases from J, leaving 21 bases between. The CDR3 runs 16 residues.

The chain joins TRBV7-8 to TRBJ2-3; no reliable D call. The source material was CD4+ T cells from PBMCs. The TCR sequence derives from a human donor in good health. In DNA form, the CDR3 reads TGTGCCAGCAGCCGGAGACCCGCGCCCCCCGGGGATACGCAGTATTTT. Translating it yields CASSRRPAPPGDTQYF. Full variable domain (missing parts from reference TRBV7-8 and TRBJ2-3): GAGVSQSPRYKVAKRGQDVALRCDPISGHVSLFWYQQALGQGPEFLTYFQNEAQLDKSGLPSDRFFAERPEGSVSTLKIQRTQQEDSAVYLCASSRRPAPPGDTQYFGPGTRLTVL.